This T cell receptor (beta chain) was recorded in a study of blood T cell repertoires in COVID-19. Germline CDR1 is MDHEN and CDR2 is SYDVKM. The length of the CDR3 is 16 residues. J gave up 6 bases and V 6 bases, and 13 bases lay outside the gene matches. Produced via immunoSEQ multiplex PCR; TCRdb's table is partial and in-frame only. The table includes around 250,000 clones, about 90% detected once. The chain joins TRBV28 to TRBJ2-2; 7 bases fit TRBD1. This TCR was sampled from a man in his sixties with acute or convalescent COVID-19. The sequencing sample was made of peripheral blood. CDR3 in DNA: TGTGCCAGCAGGGAAGACAGGGTGCTTGTCGCCGGGGAGCTGTTTTTT. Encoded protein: CASREDRVLVAGELFF.